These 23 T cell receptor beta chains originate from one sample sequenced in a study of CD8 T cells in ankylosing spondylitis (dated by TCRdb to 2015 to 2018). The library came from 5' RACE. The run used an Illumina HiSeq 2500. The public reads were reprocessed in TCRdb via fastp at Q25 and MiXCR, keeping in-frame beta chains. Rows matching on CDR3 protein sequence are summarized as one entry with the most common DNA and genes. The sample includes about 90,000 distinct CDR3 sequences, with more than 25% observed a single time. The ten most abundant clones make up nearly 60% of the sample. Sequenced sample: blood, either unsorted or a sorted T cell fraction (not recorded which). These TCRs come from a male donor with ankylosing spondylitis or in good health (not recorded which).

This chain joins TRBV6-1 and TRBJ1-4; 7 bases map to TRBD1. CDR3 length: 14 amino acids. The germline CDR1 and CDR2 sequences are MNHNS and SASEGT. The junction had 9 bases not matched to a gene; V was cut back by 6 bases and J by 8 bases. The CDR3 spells CASSLRGVGEKLFF. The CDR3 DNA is TGTGCCAGCAGCCTCAGGGGGGTTGGGGAAAAACTGTTTTTT.

The CDR3 protein is CSASRSGRGRNIQYF. CDR3 DNA: TGCAGTGCTAGCCGCAGCGGTAGGGGACGGAACATTCAGTACTTC. The chain combines TRBV20-1 with TRBJ2-4, with D possibly being TRBD1 or TRBD2 (5 bases each). Germline assignment: CDR1 DFQATT and CDR2 SNEGSKA (reference sequence). V lost 3 bases, J lost 7 bases, and 19 bases lay in between. The CDR3 extends over 15 amino acids.

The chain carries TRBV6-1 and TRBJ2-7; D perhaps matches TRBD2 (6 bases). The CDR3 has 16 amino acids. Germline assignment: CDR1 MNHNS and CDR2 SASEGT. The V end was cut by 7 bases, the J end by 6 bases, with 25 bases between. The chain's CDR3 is CASNRGVAGYFGEQYV. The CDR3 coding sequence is TGTGCCAGCAACCGAGGGGTGGCGGGATATTTTGGCGAGCAGTACGTC.

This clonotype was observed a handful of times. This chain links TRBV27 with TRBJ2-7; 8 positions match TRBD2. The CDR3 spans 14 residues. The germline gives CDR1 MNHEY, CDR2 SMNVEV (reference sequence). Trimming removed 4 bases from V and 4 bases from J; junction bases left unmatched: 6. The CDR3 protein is CASSSGGAEYEQYF. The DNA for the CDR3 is TGTGCCAGCAGTTCCGGGGGGGCTGAATACGAGCAGTACTTC.

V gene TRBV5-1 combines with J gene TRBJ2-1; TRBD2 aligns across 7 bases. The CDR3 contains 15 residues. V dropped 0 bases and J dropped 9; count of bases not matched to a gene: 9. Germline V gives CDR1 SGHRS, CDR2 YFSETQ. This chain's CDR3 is CASSLAENPGGEQFF. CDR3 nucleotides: TGCGCCAGCAGCTTGGCGGAAAACCCGGGGGGTGAGCAGTTCTTC.

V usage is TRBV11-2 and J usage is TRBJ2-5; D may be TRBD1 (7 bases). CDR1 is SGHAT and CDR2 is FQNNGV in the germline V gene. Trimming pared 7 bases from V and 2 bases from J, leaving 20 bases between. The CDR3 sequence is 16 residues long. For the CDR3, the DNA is TGTGCCAGCACCTATAACAGGGGAGGCGAGCAAGAGACCCAGTACTTC. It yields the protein CASTYNRGGEQETQYF.

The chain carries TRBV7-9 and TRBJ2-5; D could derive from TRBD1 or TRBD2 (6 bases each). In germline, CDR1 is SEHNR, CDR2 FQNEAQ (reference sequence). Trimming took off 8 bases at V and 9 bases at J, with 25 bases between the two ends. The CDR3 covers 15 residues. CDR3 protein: CASGRRGPPIGAQYF. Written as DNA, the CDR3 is TGTGCCAGCGGCCGACGGGGGCCTCCAATCGGGGCCCAGTACTTC.

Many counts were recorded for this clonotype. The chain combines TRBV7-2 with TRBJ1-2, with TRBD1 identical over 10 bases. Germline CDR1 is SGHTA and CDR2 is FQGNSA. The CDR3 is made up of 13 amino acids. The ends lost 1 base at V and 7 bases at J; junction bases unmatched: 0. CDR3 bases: TGTGCCAGCAGCTTAGGGACAGGGGGTGGCTACACCTTC. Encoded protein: CASSLGTGGGYTF.

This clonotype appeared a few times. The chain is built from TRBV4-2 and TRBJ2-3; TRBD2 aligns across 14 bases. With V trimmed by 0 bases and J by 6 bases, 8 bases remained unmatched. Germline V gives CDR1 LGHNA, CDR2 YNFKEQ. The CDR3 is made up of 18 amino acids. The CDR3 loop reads CASSQDWMTSGGADTQYF. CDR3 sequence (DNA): TGTGCCAGCAGCCAAGATTGGATGACTAGCGGGGGGGCGGATACGCAGTATTTT.

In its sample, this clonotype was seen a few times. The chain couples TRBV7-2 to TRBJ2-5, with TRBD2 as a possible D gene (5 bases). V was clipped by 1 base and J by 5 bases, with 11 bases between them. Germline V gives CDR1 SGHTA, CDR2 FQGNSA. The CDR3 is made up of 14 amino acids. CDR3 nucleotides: TGTGCCAGCAGCTTAGATCGCAGGAGGGAGACCCAGTACTTC. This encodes CASSLDRRRETQYF. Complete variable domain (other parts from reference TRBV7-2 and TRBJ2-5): GAGVSQSPSNKVTEKGKDVELRCDPISGHTALYWYRQSLGQGLEFLIYFQGNSAPDKSGLPSDRFSAERTGGSVSTLTIQRTQQEDSAVYLCASSLDRRRETQYFGPGTRLLVL.

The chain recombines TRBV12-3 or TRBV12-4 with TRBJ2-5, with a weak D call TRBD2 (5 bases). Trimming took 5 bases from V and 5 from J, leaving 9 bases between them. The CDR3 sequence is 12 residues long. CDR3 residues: CASSPGMETQYF. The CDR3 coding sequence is TGTGCCAGCAGTCCGGGGATGGAGACCCAGTACTTC.

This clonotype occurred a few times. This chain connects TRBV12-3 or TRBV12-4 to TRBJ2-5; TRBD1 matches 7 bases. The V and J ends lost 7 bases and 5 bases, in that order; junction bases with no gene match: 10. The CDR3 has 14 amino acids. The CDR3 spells CASTLQGLGETQYF. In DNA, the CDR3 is TGTGCCAGCACCCTACAGGGGTTAGGGGAGACCCAGTACTTC.

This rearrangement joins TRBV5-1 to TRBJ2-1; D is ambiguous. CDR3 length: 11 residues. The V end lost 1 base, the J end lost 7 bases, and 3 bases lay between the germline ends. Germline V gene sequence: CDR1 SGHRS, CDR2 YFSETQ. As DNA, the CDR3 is TGCGCCAGCAGCTTGCAGAATGAGCAGTTCTTC. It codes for CASSLQNEQFF.

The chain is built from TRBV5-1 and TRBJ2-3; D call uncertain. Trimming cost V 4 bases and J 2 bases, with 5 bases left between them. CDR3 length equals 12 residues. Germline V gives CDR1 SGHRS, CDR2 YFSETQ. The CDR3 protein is CASSPATDTQYF. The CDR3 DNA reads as TGCGCCAGCAGCCCAGCCACAGATACGCAGTATTTT.

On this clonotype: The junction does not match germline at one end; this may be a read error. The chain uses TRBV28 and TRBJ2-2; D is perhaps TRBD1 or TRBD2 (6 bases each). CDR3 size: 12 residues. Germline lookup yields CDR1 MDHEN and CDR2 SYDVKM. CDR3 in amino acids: CASSYLGGPLNF. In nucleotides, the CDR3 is TGTGCCAGCAGTTACCTCGGGGGCCCCCTTAATTTT.

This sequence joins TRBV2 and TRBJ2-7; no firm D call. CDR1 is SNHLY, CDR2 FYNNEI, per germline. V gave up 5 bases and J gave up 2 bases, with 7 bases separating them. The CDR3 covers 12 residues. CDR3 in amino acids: CASSKRTYEQYV. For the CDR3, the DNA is TGTGCCAGCAGTAAACGGACCTACGAGCAGTACGTC.

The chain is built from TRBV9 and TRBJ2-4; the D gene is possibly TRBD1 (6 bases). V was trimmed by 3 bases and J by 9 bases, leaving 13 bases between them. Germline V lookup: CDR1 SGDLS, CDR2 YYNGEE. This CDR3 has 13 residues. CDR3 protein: CASSEGTLSIQYF. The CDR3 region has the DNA TGTGCCAGCAGCGAGGGGACATTAAGCATTCAGTACTTC.

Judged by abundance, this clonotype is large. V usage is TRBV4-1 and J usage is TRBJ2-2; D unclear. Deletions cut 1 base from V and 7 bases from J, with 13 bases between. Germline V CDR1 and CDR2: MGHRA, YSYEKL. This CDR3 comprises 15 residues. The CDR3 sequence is CASSQVVRQIGELFF. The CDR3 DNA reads TGCGCCAGCAGCCAAGTAGTGAGGCAGATCGGGGAGCTGTTTTTT.

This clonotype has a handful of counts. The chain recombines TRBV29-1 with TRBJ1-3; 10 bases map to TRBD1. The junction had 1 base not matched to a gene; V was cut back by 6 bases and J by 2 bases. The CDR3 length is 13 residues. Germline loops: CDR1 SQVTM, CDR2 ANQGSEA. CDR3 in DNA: TGCAGCGTGGGGACAGGGGCTGGAAACACCATATATTTT. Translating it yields CSVGTGAGNTIYF.

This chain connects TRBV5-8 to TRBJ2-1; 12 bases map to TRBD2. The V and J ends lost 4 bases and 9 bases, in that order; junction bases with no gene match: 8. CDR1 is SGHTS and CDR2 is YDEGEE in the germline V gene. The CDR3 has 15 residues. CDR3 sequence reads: CASSTPSGRGGEQFF. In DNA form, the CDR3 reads TGTGCCAGCAGCACCCCTAGCGGGAGGGGTGGTGAGCAGTTCTTC.

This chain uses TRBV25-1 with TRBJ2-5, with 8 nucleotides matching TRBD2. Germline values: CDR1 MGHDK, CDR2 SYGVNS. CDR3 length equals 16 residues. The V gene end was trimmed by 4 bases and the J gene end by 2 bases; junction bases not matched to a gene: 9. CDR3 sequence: CASSGLLLAVQETQYF. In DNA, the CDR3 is TGTGCCAGCAGTGGGCTACTACTAGCGGTACAAGAGACCCAGTACTTC. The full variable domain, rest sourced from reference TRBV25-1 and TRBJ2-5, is EADIYQTPRYLVIGTGKKITLECSQTMGHDKMYWYQQDPGMELHLIHYSYGVNSTEKGDLSSESTVSRIRTEHFPLTLESARPSHTSQYLCASSGLLLAVQETQYFGPGTRLLVL.

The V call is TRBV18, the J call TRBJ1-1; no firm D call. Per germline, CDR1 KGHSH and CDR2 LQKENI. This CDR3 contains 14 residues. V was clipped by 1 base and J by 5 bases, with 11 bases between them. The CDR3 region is CASSPLTAGTEAFF. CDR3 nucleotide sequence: TGTGCCAGCTCACCACTAACAGCGGGAACTGAAGCTTTCTTT.

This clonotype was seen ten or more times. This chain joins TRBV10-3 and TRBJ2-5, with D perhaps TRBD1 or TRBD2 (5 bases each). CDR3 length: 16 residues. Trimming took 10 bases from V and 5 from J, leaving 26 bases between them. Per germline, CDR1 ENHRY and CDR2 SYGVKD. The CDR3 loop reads CATTTTTRGIGETQYF. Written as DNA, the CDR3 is TGTGCCACCACGACGACTACAAGGGGTATTGGCGAGACCCAGTACTTC.